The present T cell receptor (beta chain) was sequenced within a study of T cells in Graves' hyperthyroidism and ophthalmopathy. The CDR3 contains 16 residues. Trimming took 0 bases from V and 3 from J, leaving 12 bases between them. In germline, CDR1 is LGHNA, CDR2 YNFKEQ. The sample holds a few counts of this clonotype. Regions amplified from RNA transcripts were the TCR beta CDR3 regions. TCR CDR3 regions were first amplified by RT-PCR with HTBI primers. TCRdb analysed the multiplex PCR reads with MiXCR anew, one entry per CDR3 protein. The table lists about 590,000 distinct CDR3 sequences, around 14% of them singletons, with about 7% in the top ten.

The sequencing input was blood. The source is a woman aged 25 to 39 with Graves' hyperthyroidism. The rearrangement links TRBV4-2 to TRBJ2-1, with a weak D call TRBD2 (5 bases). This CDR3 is CASSQERTRVYNEQFF. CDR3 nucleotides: TGTGCCAGCAGCCAAGAGAGGACTCGTGTCTACAATGAGCAGTTCTTC.